This TCR beta chain is from a study of cytomegalovirus exposure and HLA in healthy donors. Trimming left V 6 bases short and J 7 bases short, with 18 bases between. CDR3 size: 15 residues. Per germline, CDR1 LNHDA and CDR2 SQIVND (reference sequence). The study ran its PCR with 60 Vbeta and 13 Jbeta primers. Here immunoSEQ multiplex PCR was the method, and the copy in TCRdb shows in-frame clones only, minus some. The repertoire holds 90,000 to 150,000 clones, with around 79% as singletons. The sequenced sample was PBMCs. V is TRBV19 and J is TRBJ1-4; D not resolved. This clonotype originated in a woman in her twenties or thirties in good health and CMV-seropositive. The CDR3 region is CASRLSGVGGEKLFF. CDR3 coding DNA: TGTGCCAGTAGGCTAAGCGGGGTCGGTGGTGAAAAACTGTTTTTT.